The entry below gives a single TCR beta chain sequence along with its context. As yet, its antigen is unknown. Germline assignment: CDR1 SGHNT and CDR2 YYREEE (reference sequence). Losses at the gene ends were 3 bases for V and 4 bases for J; bases not matched to a gene: 3. This CDR3 is 15 amino acids long. Tumor tissue was taken before any definitive surgery or chemotherapy was given. Method: immunoSEQ multiplex PCR; TCRdb's copy keeps in-frame clones and lacks some. The data contain about 36,000 clones, 79% of them singletons. This specimen belongs to a study of high-grade serous ovarian cancer treatment subgroups. Overall study context: On average, 14,192 reads and about 7,400 unique TCR beta rearrangements were obtained per sample.

Study findings and constraints: Same-patient tumor repertoires overlapped at roughly 0.095 to 0.79; different patients barely overlapped. Higher neoantigen levels went with greater TCR clonal relatedness.

The sample taken for sequencing was tumor tissue. The chain couples TRBV5-4 to TRBJ2-5; TRBD2 matches at 13 bases. This receptor was identified in a human donor with high-grade serous ovarian cancer. The CDR3 spells CASSSLAGGVETQYF. The CDR3 DNA reads TGTGCCAGCAGCTCACTAGCGGGAGGGGTAGAGACCCAGTACTTC.